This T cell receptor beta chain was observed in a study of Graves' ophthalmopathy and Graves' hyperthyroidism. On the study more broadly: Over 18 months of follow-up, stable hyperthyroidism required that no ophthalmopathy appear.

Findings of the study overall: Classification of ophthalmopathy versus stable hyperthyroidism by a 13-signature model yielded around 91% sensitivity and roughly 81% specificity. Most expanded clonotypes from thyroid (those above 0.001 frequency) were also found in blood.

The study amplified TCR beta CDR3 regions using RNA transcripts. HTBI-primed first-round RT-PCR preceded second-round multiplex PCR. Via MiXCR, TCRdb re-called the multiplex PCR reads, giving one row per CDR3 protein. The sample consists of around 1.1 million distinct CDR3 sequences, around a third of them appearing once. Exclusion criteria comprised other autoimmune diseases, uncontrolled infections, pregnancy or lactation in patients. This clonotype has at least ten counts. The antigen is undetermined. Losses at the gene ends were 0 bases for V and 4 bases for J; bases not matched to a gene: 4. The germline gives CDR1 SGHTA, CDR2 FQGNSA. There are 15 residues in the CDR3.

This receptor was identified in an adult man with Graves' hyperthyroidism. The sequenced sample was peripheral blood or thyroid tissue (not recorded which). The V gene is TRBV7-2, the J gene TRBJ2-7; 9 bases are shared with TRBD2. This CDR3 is CASSLAPGLAYEQYF. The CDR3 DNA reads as TGTGCCAGCAGCTTAGCCCCGGGACTAGCTTACGAGCAGTACTTC. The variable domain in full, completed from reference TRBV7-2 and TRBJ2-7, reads GAGVSQSPSNKVTEKGKDVELRCDPISGHTALYWYRQSLGQGLEFLIYFQGNSAPDKSGLPSDRFSAERTGGSVSTLTIQRTQQEDSAVYLCASSLAPGLAYEQYFGPGTRLTVT.